Shown below are 31 T cell receptor beta chains from a single sample sequenced in a study of CD8+CD57+ T cells in acquired aplastic anemia. Profiles of TCR beta VDJ and CDR3 were generated from a genomic DNA template. TCRdb used MiXCR to reprocess the reads, holding one entry per CDR3 protein. The sample includes about 130,000 distinct CDR3 sequences, around 48% of them seen just once. The material sequenced was sorted CD4+, CD8+, or CD8+CD57+ T cells (not recorded which) from PBMCs. These TCRs come from a human donor in good health, serving as a control.

Many counts were recorded for this clonotype. This chain connects TRBV20-1 to TRBJ2-5; 10 bases are a match to TRBD2. The CDR3 is 14 residues long. V lost 3 bases and J lost 3; bases outside the gene matches: 4. Germline V CDR1 and CDR2: DFQATT, SNEGSKA (reference sequence). The CDR3 protein is CSARSGGAKETQYF. The CDR3 region has the DNA TGCAGTGCTAGGAGCGGGGGGGCAAAAGAGACCCAGTACTTC.

This clonotype has at least ten counts. This chain joins TRBV7-9 and TRBJ1-2; D gene unclear. The CDR3 is 14 residues long. Germline V lookup: CDR1 SEHNR, CDR2 FQNEAQ (reference sequence). V lost 1 base and J lost 4, with 10 bases in between. CDR3 coding DNA: TGTGCCAGCAGCTTAGAGACCCCCTCCTATGGCTACACCTTC. Encoded protein: CASSLETPSYGYTF.

This clonotype came up many times. The rearrangement uses TRBV3-1 and TRBJ2-7; D unclear. CDR3 size: 14 residues. Germline CDR1 and CDR2: LGHDT and YNNKEL (reference sequence). Trimming removed 2 bases from V and 0 bases from J, with 8 bases in between. The chain's CDR3 is CASSQTRSSYEQYF. CDR3 DNA: TGTGCCAGCAGCCAAACTCGGAGCTCCTACGAGCAGTACTTC.

A few counts support this clonotype. J is TRBJ2-2 and V is TRBV11-2, with 8 bases fitting TRBD1. The CDR3 has 17 residues. Germline CDR1 and CDR2: SGHAT and FQNNGV. Germline trimming cut 5 bases from V and 6 bases from J; bases unmatched to any gene: 14. CDR3 bases: TGTGCCAGCAGCCCTAAAGACAGGGGTTTGTTAGCCGGGGAGCTGTTTTTT. This codes for CASSPKDRGLLAGELFF.

A few counts support this clonotype. CDR3 nucleotide sequence: TGTGCCAGCAGCTTAGCGGACAGGGTCTACGAGCAGTACTTC. Its protein is CASSLADRVYEQYF. V gene TRBV7-6 combines with J gene TRBJ2-7; 8 bases align to TRBD1. The CDR3 spans 14 residues. Germline-derived CDR1 and CDR2 are SGHVS and FNYEAQ. V was pared by 0 bases and J by 3 bases, with 1 base of the junction left unmatched.

The count of this clonotype is one. At one end, the junction sequence differs from germline, possibly due to a read error. The V gene is TRBV4-2, the J gene TRBJ2-7; the D call may be TRBD1 or TRBD2 (5 bases each). The CDR3 extends over 16 amino acids. Germline V gene lookup returns CDR1 LGHNA and CDR2 YNFKEQ. For the CDR3, the DNA is TGTGCCAGCAGCCCCCTACCGGGGCCGAGCTCCTACGAGCGGTACTTC. This sequence encodes CASSPLPGPSSYERYF.

This clonotype was observed a single time. The rearrangement joins TRBV24-1 to TRBJ2-1, with TRBD2 identical over 15 bases. This CDR3 is 14 amino acids long. Germline-derived CDR1 and CDR2 are KGHDR and SFDVKD. V gave up 9 bases and J gave up 7 bases; unmatched junction bases: 3. The chain's CDR3 is CATQGLAGGNEQFF. The DNA of the CDR3 is TGTGCCACCCAAGGACTAGCGGGAGGGAATGAGCAGTTCTTC.

This clonotype was counted a single time. This sequence joins TRBV2 and TRBJ2-1; a possible D gene is TRBD2 (6 bases). The ends were cut back, 5 bases at V and 9 bases at J, with 20 bases in the middle. The germline V gene has CDR1 SNHLY and CDR2 FYNNEI. The CDR3 consists of 15 residues. CDR3 DNA: TGTGCCAGCAGTTTCTCTGGGGCGGGGATGGGTGAGCAGTTCTTC. It codes for CASSFSGAGMGEQFF.

The chain is built from TRBV25-1 and TRBJ2-3, with 8 bases aligning to TRBD1. CDR1 MGHDK and CDR2 SYGVNS come from the germline V gene. This CDR3 region has 14 residues. Unmatched junction bases numbered 7, after V lost 8 bases and J lost 3 bases. CDR3 residues: CASAPGQETDTQYF. In DNA form, the CDR3 reads TGTGCCAGCGCGCCGGGACAGGAAACAGATACGCAGTATTTT.

At least ten counts were recorded for this clonotype. The V call is TRBV6-4, the J call TRBJ2-3; 9 bases agree with TRBD2. Germline CDR1 reads MRHNA; CDR2 reads SNTAGT. With V trimmed by 8 bases and J by 6 bases, 9 bases remained unmatched. The CDR3 consists of 14 residues. This CDR3 reads CASPRGGGNDTQYF. CDR3 nucleotide sequence: TGTGCCAGCCCTCGCGGGGGGGGCAATGATACGCAGTATTTT.

In its sample, this clonotype was seen once. This CDR3 reads CASSSFSGGRDEQYF. The CDR3 coding sequence is TGTGCCAGTAGTTCCTTCAGCGGGGGCCGGGACGAGCAGTACTTC. The chain employs TRBV19 and TRBJ2-7; 8 bases align to TRBD2. The CDR3 loop spans 15 amino acids. Trimming removed 5 bases from V and 5 bases from J; junction bases left unmatched: 11. Germline CDR1 LNHDA, CDR2 SQIVND (reference sequence). The full variable domain, rest sourced from reference TRBV19 and TRBJ2-7, is DGGITQSPKYLFRKEGQNVTLSCEQNLNHDAMYWYRQDPGQGLRLIYYSQIVNDFQKGDIAEGYSVSREKKESFPLTVTSAQKNPTAFYLCASSSFSGGRDEQYFGPGTRLTVT.

This clonotype appeared many times. The chain recombines TRBV7-8 with TRBJ2-1; possible D gene TRBD1, 6 bases. The CDR3 contains 14 residues. V lost 4 bases and J lost 7, with 14 bases in between. Germline CDR1 and CDR2: SGHVS and FQNEAQ. Here the CDR3 DNA reads TGTGCCAGCAGCTCCGGGTTCCAGGGGAATGAGCAGTTCTTC. Amino acids: CASSSGFQGNEQFF.

This rearrangement joins TRBV4-2 to TRBJ2-7; a weak D match, TRBD1 (6 bases). In germline, CDR1 is LGHNA, CDR2 YNFKEQ. The V and J ends lost 1 base and 3 bases respectively, with 10 bases between them. The CDR3 covers 14 residues. The CDR3 here is CASSQVTGGYEQYF. The CDR3 DNA follows: TGTGCCAGCAGCCAAGTGACAGGAGGCTACGAGCAGTACTTC.

This clonotype was found a few times. The chain joins TRBV24-1 to TRBJ2-5, with unresolved D. Germline assignment: CDR1 KGHDR and CDR2 SFDVKD. The CDR3 length is 11 residues. With 5 bases removed from V and 4 bases from J, the gap between germline ends came to 4 bases. The DNA for the CDR3 is TGTGCCACCAGTGTGGGAGAGACCCAGTACTTC. Protein product: CATSVGETQYF.

This clonotype was recorded many times. The junction and the germline gene differ at one end; a read error may be behind it. This chain connects TRBV9 to TRBJ1-6; 7 nucleotides line up with TRBD1. Germline V gives CDR1 SGDLS, CDR2 YYNGEE. The CDR3 length is 15 residues. CDR3 DNA sequence: TGTGCCGGCAGCGGCATAACAGGGGATAATTCACCCCTCCACTTT. The encoded protein is CAGSGITGDNSPLHF.

In its sample, this clonotype was seen a few times. This may arise from a read error, as a much more abundant clone is one base away. This chain uses TRBV20-1 with TRBJ2-7; 13 positions agree with TRBD2. The CDR3 length is 14 residues. With 6 bases clipped from V and 7 bases from J, the junction kept 9 bases outside the gene matches. CDR1 is DFQATT and CDR2 is SNEGSKA in the germline V gene (reference sequence). The CDR3 sequence: CSAATSGGNREQYF. CDR3 sequence (DNA): TGCAGTGCCGCGACTAGCGGGGGGAATCGGGAGCAGTACTTC.

This clonotype was observed many times. The chain carries TRBV20-1 and TRBJ1-2; D is uncertain. V was clipped by 3 bases and J by 8 bases, with 16 bases between them. The CDR3 length is 13 residues. Germline values: CDR1 DFQATT, CDR2 SNEGSKA (reference sequence). CDR3 in amino acids: CSASLEFGEGYTF. In nucleotides, the CDR3 is TGCAGTGCTAGTTTGGAATTCGGGGAGGGCTACACCTTC.

This chain uses TRBV25-1 with TRBJ1-1; D gene uncertain. V lost 5 bases and J 5 bases, leaving 9 bases between the germline ends. Germline CDR1 is MGHDK and CDR2 is SYGVNS. The length of the CDR3 is 12 residues. CDR3 loop: CASSPLGTEAFF. The CDR3 nucleotides are TGTGCCAGCAGTCCCCTGGGGACTGAAGCTTTCTTT.

The CDR3 loop reads CASSSSRSNTGELFF. The CDR3 coding sequence is TGTGCCAGCAGCTCTAGCAGAAGTAACACCGGGGAGCTGTTTTTT. The J gene is TRBJ2-2, the V gene TRBV7-8; D perhaps matches TRBD2 (5 bases). This CDR3 contains 15 residues. Deletions cut 4 bases from V and 2 bases from J, with 11 bases between. CDR1 is SGHVS and CDR2 is FQNEAQ in the germline V gene.

The rearrangement uses TRBV18 and TRBJ1-1; 7 bases are shared with TRBD1. Germline CDR1 is KGHSH and CDR2 is LQKENI. The CDR3 runs to 15 residues. The V and J ends lost 3 bases and 1 base, in that order; junction bases with no gene match: 5. This chain's CDR3 is CASSPRQGANTEAFF. The CDR3 coding sequence is TGTGCCAGCTCACCCCGACAGGGAGCGAACACTGAAGCTTTCTTT.

This clonotype appeared many times. This chain joins TRBV19 and TRBJ1-2, with no clear D. This CDR3 spans 11 amino acids. Trimming took off 10 bases at V and 7 bases at J, with 13 bases between the two ends. CDR1 is LNHDA and CDR2 is SQIVND in the germline V gene (reference sequence). The DNA of the CDR3 is TGTGCCACCCCCTCTACCCTTGGCTACACCTTC. Translation gives CATPSTLGYTF. Full variable domain (outside the CDR3, taken from reference TRBV19 and TRBJ1-2): DGGITQSPKYLFRKEGQNVTLSCEQNLNHDAMYWYRQDPGQGLRLIYYSQIVNDFQKGDIAEGYSVSREKKESFPLTVTSAQKNPTAFYLCATPSTLGYTFGSGTRLTVV.

J is TRBJ1-2 and V is TRBV29-1; no definite D call. CDR1 and CDR2 from the germline V gene are SQVTM and ANQGSEA. Trimming cost V 6 bases and J 4 bases, with 12 bases left between them. The CDR3 loop spans 12 amino acids. The CDR3 coding sequence is TGCAGCGTATCTGCCGCTTCCTATGGCTACACCTTC. Translating gives CSVSAASYGYTF.

Of note for this clonotype: The junction does not match germline at one end; this may be a read error. The genes are TRBV7-3 and TRBJ1-5; no definite D call. Germline V gene data show CDR1 as SGHTA and CDR2 as FQGTGA. CDR3 length: 13 residues. CDR3 amino acids: CASSLTPNQPQHF. The CDR3 DNA is TGTGCCAGCAGCCTAACCCCAAATCAGCCCCAGCATTTT.

This clonotype was seen repeatedly, ten times or more. V and J are TRBV7-9 and TRBJ1-2; 7 bases fit TRBD1. V dropped 3 bases and J dropped 8; count of bases not matched to a gene: 6. Germline CDR1 and CDR2: SEHNR and FQNEAQ (reference sequence). The CDR3 covers 13 residues. The CDR3 loop is CASSFEQGRGYTF. The CDR3 DNA reads TGTGCCAGCAGCTTTGAACAGGGGAGGGGCTACACCTTC.

This clonotype was seen many times. The CDR3 DNA reads as TGTGCCAGCAGTTCCGGACCCAAAAATGAGCAGTTCTTC. This codes for CASSSGPKNEQFF. The rearrangement uses TRBV12-3 or TRBV12-4 and TRBJ2-1; D gene uncertain. CDR3 size: 13 residues. Trimming stripped 4 bases from V and 7 bases from J, with 11 bases between.

Comment on this clonotype: This may be a read error: a much more frequent sequence differs by one nucleotide. V usage is TRBV6-1 and J usage is TRBJ2-7; 10 nucleotides match TRBD1. The DNA end is more similar to TRBJ2-1, so the J call may be wrong. The CDR3 is 15 residues long. Germline V lookup: CDR1 MNHNS, CDR2 SASEGT. The CDR3 sequence is CASRRQGARIYEQFF. DNA for the CDR3: TGTGCCAGCAGACGACAGGGGGCGCGAATCTACGAGCAGTTCTTC.

As concerns this clonotype: A much more abundant neighbour one base away suggests this may be a read error. The rearrangement joins TRBV12-3 or TRBV12-4 to TRBJ1-2, with unresolved D. The length of the CDR3 is 18 residues. Trimming shortened V by 5 bases and J by 4 bases, and 26 bases separated the two germline ends. In DNA form, the CDR3 reads TGTGCCAGCAGTAATCGGGCTAGTCCGGGTGAAGTGGGCTATGGCTACACCTTC. It specifies CASSNRASPGEVGYGYTF.

As regards this clonotype: An end of the junction differs from the germline gene, which may be a read error. This chain links TRBV5-8 with TRBJ1-6, with 7 bases fitting TRBD1. The CDR3 is 15 amino acids. Germline V gene data show CDR1 as SGHTS and CDR2 as YDEGEE. The CDR3 reads CAGSYYDRANSPLHF. CDR3 in DNA: TGTGCCGGCAGCTATTATGACAGGGCGAATTCACCCCTCCACTTT.

A few counts support this clonotype. The germline gene is not matched at one end of the junction; a read error may be the cause. The V and J genes are TRBV6-1 and TRBJ2-1, with a tentative D call TRBD2 (5 bases). Germline CDR1 is MNHNS and CDR2 is SASEGT. The CDR3 contains 15 residues. Here the CDR3 reads CASRADPSSYNERFF. The CDR3 DNA is TGTGCCAGCAGGGCGGACCCTAGCTCCTACAATGAGCGGTTCTTC.

The sample holds one count of this clonotype. The chain links TRBV20-1 to TRBJ1-2; TRBD1 might be the D (6 bases). V dropped 0 bases and J dropped 2 bases, with 13 bases sitting between them. Germline CDR1 DFQATT, CDR2 SNEGSKA (reference sequence). The CDR3 sequence is 15 residues long. The CDR3 DNA reads as TGCAGTGCTAGAGAGACAGGTCGGGGAAACTATGGCTACACCTTC. Protein: CSARETGRGNYGYTF.

The chain joins TRBV29-1 to TRBJ2-7; D is perhaps TRBD1 (6 bases). The CDR3 spans 16 residues. Between the trimmed V and J ends, which lost 6 bases and 5 bases, there was a span of 26 bases. Germline CDR1 reads SQVTM; CDR2 reads ANQGSEA. The CDR3 DNA is TGCAGCGTCAGCGGCGAGACAGGCAGGGAATCCCACGAGCAGTACTTC. It codes for CSVSGETGRESHEQYF.